A single sample is the source of the 5 T cell receptor beta chains below, sequenced in a study of graft-versus-host responses after intestinal transplantation. Assay: immunoSEQ multiplex PCR; the TCRdb copy retains only in-frame clones and omits some. The profile shows almost 55,000 clones, 91% of them singletons. The specimen was PBMCs, collected roughly 660 days after intestinal transplant. The source of these receptors is a human patient who received an intestinal transplant, so some T cells may come from the graft donor.

This chain connects TRBV4-1 to TRBJ2-7; D is uncertain. Germline assignment: CDR1 MGHRA and CDR2 YSYEKL. The V end lost 5 bases, the J end lost 2 bases, and 13 bases lay between the germline ends. The CDR3 sequence is 14 residues long. The CDR3 is CASSAGPKTYEQYF. CDR3 DNA: TGCGCCAGCAGCGCCGGGCCGAAAACCTACGAGCAGTACTTC.

This clone was counted once. The chain uses TRBV6-1 and TRBJ1-6; no clear D. This CDR3 has 13 residues. The germline CDR1 and CDR2 sequences are MNHNS and SASEGT. V was clipped by 2 bases and J by 11 bases, with 10 bases between them. CDR3 region: CASSELMGTPLHF. Written as DNA, the CDR3 is TGTGCCAGCAGTGAATTAATGGGGACACCCCTCCACTTT.

This chain uses TRBV6-1 with TRBJ2-5; TRBD2 agrees at 8 bases. Unmatched junction bases numbered 8, after V lost 0 bases and J lost 2 bases. This CDR3 region has 17 residues. The germline V gene encodes CDR1 MNHNS and CDR2 SASEGT. The CDR3 here is CASSEAPGGGLQETQYF. The CDR3 DNA reads TGTGCCAGCAGTGAAGCGCCCGGCGGGGGGTTACAAGAGACCCAGTACTTC.

The chain joins TRBV29-1 to TRBJ1-1, with unresolved D. Germline CDR1 SQVTM, CDR2 ANQGSEA. The CDR3 is 14 residues long. V lost 2 bases and J lost 0, with 10 bases in between. The CDR3 spells CSVEYLQMNTEAFF. CDR3 in DNA: TGCAGCGTTGAATATCTACAGATGAACACTGAAGCTTTCTTT.

This rearrangement joins TRBV9 to TRBJ2-1, with TRBD1 matching 7 bases. V gave up 3 bases and J gave up 0 bases; unmatched junction bases: 9. Germline lookup yields CDR1 SGDLS and CDR2 YYNGEE. CDR3 length equals 17 residues. CDR3 amino acids: CASSALTGPSSYNEQFF. The DNA of the CDR3 is TGTGCCAGCAGCGCATTGACAGGGCCCAGCTCCTACAATGAGCAGTTCTTC.